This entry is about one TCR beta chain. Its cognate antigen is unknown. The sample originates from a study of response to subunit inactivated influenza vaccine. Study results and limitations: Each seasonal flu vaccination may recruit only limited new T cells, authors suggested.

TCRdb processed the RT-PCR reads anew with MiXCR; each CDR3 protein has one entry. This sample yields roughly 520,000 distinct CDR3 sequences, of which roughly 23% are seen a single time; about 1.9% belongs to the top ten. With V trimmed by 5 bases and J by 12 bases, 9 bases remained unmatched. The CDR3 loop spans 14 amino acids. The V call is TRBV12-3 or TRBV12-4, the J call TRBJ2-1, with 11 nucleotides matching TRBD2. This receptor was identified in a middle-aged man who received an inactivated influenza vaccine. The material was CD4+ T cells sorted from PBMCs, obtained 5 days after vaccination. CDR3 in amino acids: CASSPSGTSGRQFF. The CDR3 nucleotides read TGTGCCAGCAGTCCCTCAGGGACTAGCGGACGGCAGTTCTTC.